The table lists the clone carrying this T cell receptor (beta chain) with a few counts. The PCR employed 60 Vbeta primers together with 13 Jbeta primers. The method was immunoSEQ multiplex PCR; TCRdb's version includes in-frame clones alone and lacks a portion of them. The sample has over 50,000 clones, 77% seen once. These data originate in a study of cytomegalovirus exposure and HLA in healthy donors. The germline gives CDR1 GTSNPN, CDR2 SVGIG (reference sequence). V lost 0 bases and J lost 10, with 10 bases in between. The CDR3 covers 12 residues. The clonotype was recovered from a female donor in good health and CMV-seronegative. Sequenced input: PBMCs. This sequence joins TRBV30 and TRBJ2-1, with D possibly being TRBD2 (5 bases). The DNA for the CDR3 is TGTGCCTGGAGTGTAACGGGCGGGGAGCAGTTCTTC. This gives the protein CAWSVTGGEQFF.